A selection of T cell receptor beta chains follows, all from one sample in a study of shared clonotypes between healthy human individuals. TCRdb keeps only in-frame clones here, not all; method: immunoSEQ multiplex PCR. Among around 2,000,000 clones listed, approximately 94% were seen once. The specimen sequenced was naive CD8+ T cells sorted from blood. Receptors were obtained from a man between 18 and 35 years old in good health. CDR3s include the opening cysteine and the closing phenylalanine or tryptophan. Each record gives: V gene, CDR3 length, J gene, CDR3 protein.

TRBV10-2	16	TRBJ1-1	CASSESPGTGKAEAFF
TRBV10-3	15	TRBJ2-1	CAIKGEQGPYNEQFF
TRBV13	16	TRBJ2-1	CASSYSPASSYNEQFF
TRBV5-4	13	TRBJ1-1	CASSDADRGQAFF
TRBV5-6	14	TRBJ2-3	CASSFAGGKDTQYF
TRBV4-1	14	TRBJ2-1	CASSQAGYYNEQFF
TRBV7-2	12	TRBJ2-3	CASSLGTDTQYF
TRBV25-1	13	TRBJ1-1	CASTRGSNTEAFF
TRBV19	14	TRBJ2-1	CASSWAGAGNEQFF
TRBV27	16	TRBJ1-6	CASSQQGNAYNSPLHF
TRBV14	16	TRBJ1-1	CASSQDWGGMNTEAFF
TRBV19	14	TRBJ2-2	CAIKTGDNTGELFF
TRBV5-6	12	TRBJ2-1	CASTASANEQFF
TRBV10-1	13	TRBJ1-1	CASSGGGVAEAFF
TRBV20-1	11	TRBJ2-3	CSARVADTQYF
TRBV2	14	TRBJ1-1	CASSSSHSNTEAFF
TRBV9	15	TRBJ2-7	CASSAGTGGAYEQYF
TRBV7-8	16	TRBJ1-2	CASSLAPGQEEPGYTF
TRBV7-2	16	TRBJ2-7	CASSPPWVNSRYEQYF
TRBV6-6	12	TRBJ2-3	CASSTNTDTQYF
TRBV29-1	14	TRBJ2-3	CSVEGGGGADTQYF
TRBV7-9	15	TRBJ1-2	CASSSRDREVYGYTF
TRBV7-9	17	TRBJ2-3	CASSLDVAASGTDTQYF
TRBV4-3	17	TRBJ2-1	CASSQDEWGTGSNEQFF
TRBV27	17	TRBJ1-2	CASSPGPGQGFNYGYTF
TRBV27	16	TRBJ2-7	CASSLSAGTATYEQYF
TRBV4-1	17	TRBJ1-5	CASSQVAGGYSNQPQHF
TRBV19	13	TRBJ2-7	CASSPGRPYEQYF
TRBV5-5	15	TRBJ1-6	CASSFGTGRGSPLHF
TRBV5-1	15	TRBJ2-5	CASSSWTGDLETQYF